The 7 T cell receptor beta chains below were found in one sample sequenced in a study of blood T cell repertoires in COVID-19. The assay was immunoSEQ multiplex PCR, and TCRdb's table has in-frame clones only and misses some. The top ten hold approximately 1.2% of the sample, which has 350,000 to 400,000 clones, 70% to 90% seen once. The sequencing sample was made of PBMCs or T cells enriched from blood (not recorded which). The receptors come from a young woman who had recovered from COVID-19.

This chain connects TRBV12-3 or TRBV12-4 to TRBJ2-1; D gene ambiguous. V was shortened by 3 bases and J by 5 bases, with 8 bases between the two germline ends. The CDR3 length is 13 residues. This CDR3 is CASSLNGDNEQFF. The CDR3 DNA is TGTGCCAGCAGTTTGAACGGTGACAATGAGCAGTTCTTC.

CDR3: CASSQIGQGSEAFF. The CDR3, as DNA: TGTGCCAGCAGCCAGATAGGACAGGGAAGTGAAGCTTTCTTT. The genes are TRBV4-2 and TRBJ1-1; 8 bases are a match to TRBD1. The CDR3 contains 14 residues. Germline V lookup: CDR1 LGHNA, CDR2 YNFKEQ. With 3 bases clipped from V and 7 bases from J, the junction kept 7 bases outside the gene matches.

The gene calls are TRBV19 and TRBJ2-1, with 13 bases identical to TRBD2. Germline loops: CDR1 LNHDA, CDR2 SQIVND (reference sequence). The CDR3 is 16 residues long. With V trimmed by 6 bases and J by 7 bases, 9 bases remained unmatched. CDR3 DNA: TGTGCCAGTAGCGACACGGGACTAGCGGGGTCGAATGAGCAGTTCTTC. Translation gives CASSDTGLAGSNEQFF. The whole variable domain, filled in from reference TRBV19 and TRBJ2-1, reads DGGITQSPKYLFRKEGQNVTLSCEQNLNHDAMYWYRQDPGQGLRLIYYSQIVNDFQKGDIAEGYSVSREKKESFPLTVTSAQKNPTAFYLCASSDTGLAGSNEQFFGPGTRLTVL.

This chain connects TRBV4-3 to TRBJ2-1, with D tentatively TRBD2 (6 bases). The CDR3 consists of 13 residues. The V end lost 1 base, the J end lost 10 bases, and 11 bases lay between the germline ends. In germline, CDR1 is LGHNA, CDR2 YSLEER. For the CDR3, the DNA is TGCGCCAGCAGCCAAGTGTTGCGGGGCGAGCAGTTCTTC. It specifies CASSQVLRGEQFF.

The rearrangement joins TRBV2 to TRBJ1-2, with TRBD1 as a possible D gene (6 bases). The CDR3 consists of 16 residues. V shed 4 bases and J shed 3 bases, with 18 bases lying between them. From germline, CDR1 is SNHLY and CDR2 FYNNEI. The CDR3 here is CASSGYSGDGDYGYTF. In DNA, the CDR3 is TGTGCCAGCAGTGGCTACTCAGGGGATGGGGACTATGGCTACACCTTC.

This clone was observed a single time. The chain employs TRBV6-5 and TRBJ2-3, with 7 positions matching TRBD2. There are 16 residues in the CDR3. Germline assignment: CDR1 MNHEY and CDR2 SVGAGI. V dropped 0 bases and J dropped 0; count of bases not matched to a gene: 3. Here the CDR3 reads CASSYSGRGSTDTQYF. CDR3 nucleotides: TGTGCCAGCAGTTACTCCGGGCGGGGGAGCACAGATACGCAGTATTTT.

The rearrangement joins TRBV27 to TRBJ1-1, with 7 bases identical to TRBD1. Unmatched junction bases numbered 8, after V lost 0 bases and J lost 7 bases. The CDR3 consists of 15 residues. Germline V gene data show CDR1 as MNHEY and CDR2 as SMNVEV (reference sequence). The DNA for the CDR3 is TGTGCCAGCAGTTTATCGGCAGGGGGTGTTAATGAAGCTTTCTTT. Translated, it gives CASSLSAGGVNEAFF.